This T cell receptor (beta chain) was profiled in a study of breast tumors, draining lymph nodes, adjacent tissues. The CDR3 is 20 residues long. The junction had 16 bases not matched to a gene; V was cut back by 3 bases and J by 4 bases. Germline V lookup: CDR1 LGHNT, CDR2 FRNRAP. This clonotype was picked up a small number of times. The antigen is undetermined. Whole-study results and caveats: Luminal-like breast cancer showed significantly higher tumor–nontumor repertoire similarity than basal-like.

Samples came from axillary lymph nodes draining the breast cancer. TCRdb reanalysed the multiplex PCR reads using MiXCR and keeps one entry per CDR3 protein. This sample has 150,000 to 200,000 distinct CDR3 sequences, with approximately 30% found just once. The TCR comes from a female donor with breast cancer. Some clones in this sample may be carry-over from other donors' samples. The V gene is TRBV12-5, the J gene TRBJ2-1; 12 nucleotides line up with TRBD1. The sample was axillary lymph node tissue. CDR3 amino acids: CASGFGPGQGASAGYNEQFF. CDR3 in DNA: TGTGCTAGTGGTTTCGGACCGGGACAGGGGGCTAGTGCAGGGTACAATGAGCAGTTCTTC. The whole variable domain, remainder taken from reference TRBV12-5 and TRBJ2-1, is DARVTQTPRHKVTEMGQEVTMRCQPILGHNTVFWYRQTMMQGLELLAYFRNRAPLDDSGMPKDRFSAEMPDATLATLKIQPSEPRDSAVYFCASGFGPGQGASAGYNEQFFGPGTRLTVL.